These 14 T cell receptor beta chains came from one sample sequenced in a study of Graves' ophthalmopathy and Graves' hyperthyroidism. Amplified TCR beta CDR3 regions were obtained using RNA transcripts as template. The first-round RT-PCR employed HTBI primers together with the Qiagen OneStep RT-PCR kit. A multiplex PCR was then performed as the second round. One entry per CDR3 protein results from TCRdb running MiXCR on the multiplex PCR reads. The sample records approximately 380,000 distinct CDR3 sequences, around 20% being singletons. Sequenced material: peripheral blood. The source of these receptors is a woman under 30 with stable Graves' hyperthyroidism.

This chain links TRBV12-3 or TRBV12-4 with TRBJ1-1; the D is unclear. This CDR3 contains 14 residues. Trimming stripped 6 bases from V and 5 bases from J, with 16 bases between. Here the CDR3 DNA reads TGTGCCAGCAGCCCACACATTGTTCGGACTGAAGCTTTCTTT. Its translation: CASSPHIVRTEAFF.

In this sample, this clonotype turned up a few times. The chain joins TRBV6-2 or TRBV6-3 to TRBJ2-5, with TRBD2 matching over 7 bases. The CDR3 length is 19 residues. V was clipped by 8 bases and J by 2 bases; unmatched bases: 23. Germline V lookup: CDR1 MNHEY, CDR2 SVGEGT. The CDR3 DNA reads as TGTGCCAGCCGGGCGGACCAGGTGGGCGGGAGTCTCGAACAAGAGACCCAGTACTTC. Protein: CASRADQVGGSLEQETQYF.

This clonotype was seen at least ten times. The chain links TRBV28 to TRBJ2-7; weak D call: TRBD1 (6 bases). V shed 7 bases and J shed 6 bases, with 19 bases lying between them. CDR1 and CDR2 (germline): MDHEN, SYDVKM. CDR3 length: 14 residues. The CDR3 is CASMRGSVMSEQYF. The CDR3 DNA sequence: TGTGCCAGCATGAGGGGGAGCGTGATGAGCGAGCAGTACTTC.

Here the CDR3 DNA reads TGCGCCAGCAGCTCTAACCCTACGGTAGCCAAAAACATTCAGTACTTC. As protein: CASSSNPTVAKNIQYF. The rearrangement uses TRBV5-1 and TRBJ2-4, with D uncertain. Germline V CDR1 and CDR2: SGHRS, YFSETQ. The CDR3 consists of 16 residues. V dropped 3 bases and J dropped 0 bases, with 13 bases sitting between them.

On this clonotype: This may arise from a read error, as a much more abundant clone is one base away. V and J are TRBV10-3 and TRBJ2-2; 8 bases fit TRBD2. Germline V lookup: CDR1 ENHRY, CDR2 SYGVKD. This CDR3 is built from 14 residues. The CDR3 spells CAISLAGNTGKLFF. The CDR3 DNA follows: TGTGCCATCAGTTTAGCGGGGAACACCGGGAAGCTGTTTTTT.

This clonotype was detected a few times. The V and J genes are TRBV10-2 and TRBJ2-7; D gene ambiguous. The CDR3 length is 12 residues. Germline V gene lookup returns CDR1 WSHSY and CDR2 SAAADI. Trimming took off 6 bases at V and 5 bases at J, with 11 bases between the two ends. The CDR3 protein is CASSHSQNEQYF. The CDR3 DNA follows: TGCGCCAGCAGCCATAGCCAGAACGAGCAGTACTTC.

The chain recombines TRBV29-1 with TRBJ1-2; TRBD1 might be the D (5 bases). V gave up 1 base and J gave up 3 bases, with 6 bases separating them. Germline lookup yields CDR1 SQVTM and CDR2 ANQGSEA. CDR3 length equals 12 residues. Here the CDR3 reads CSVEVGDYGYTF. The CDR3 DNA reads as TGCAGCGTTGAAGTAGGGGACTATGGCTACACCTTC.

This clonotype was observed at least ten times. The chain couples TRBV9 to TRBJ2-2; D is undetermined. This CDR3 has 14 amino acids. CDR1 is SGDLS and CDR2 is YYNGEE in the germline V gene. Between the trimmed V and J ends, which lost 0 bases and 7 bases, there was a span of 10 bases. CDR3: CASSVAGPHGELFF. In DNA, the CDR3 is TGTGCCAGCAGCGTAGCTGGTCCCCACGGGGAGCTGTTTTTT. The full variable domain, its missing parts supplied by reference TRBV9 and TRBJ2-2, is DSGVTQTPKHLITATGQRVTLRCSPRSGDLSVYWYQQSLDQGLQFLIQYYNGEERAKGNILERFSAQQFPDLHSELNLSSLELGDSALYFCASSVAGPHGELFFGEGSRLTVL.

V usage is TRBV6-4 and J usage is TRBJ1-1, with TRBD1 matching over 8 bases. Germline assignment: CDR1 MRHNA and CDR2 SNTAGT. The length of the CDR3 is 12 residues. The V segment lost 8 bases and the J segment 8 bases; nucleotides outside the gene matches: 7. Written as DNA, the CDR3 is TGTGCCAGCTCGACAGGGGAAGGAGAAGCTTTCTTT. Amino acid sequence: CASSTGEGEAFF.

The chain carries TRBV6-1 and TRBJ1-5; no clear D. V dropped 6 bases and J dropped 4 bases, with 10 bases sitting between them. The CDR3 has 13 residues. Germline CDR1 MNHNS, CDR2 SASEGT. This CDR3 is CASRPDRNQPQHF. The CDR3 DNA sequence: TGTGCCAGCAGACCCGATCGGAATCAGCCCCAGCATTTT.

CDR3 in amino acids: CASSPIRDIPLGPQHF. The CDR3 coding sequence is TGTGCCAGCAGTCCGATACGGGACATCCCTTTGGGGCCCCAGCATTTT. This chain uses TRBV27 with TRBJ1-5, with D possibly TRBD1 on 6 matching bases. Germline V gene data show CDR1 as MNHEY and CDR2 as SMNVEV (reference sequence). CDR3 length: 16 amino acids. Trimming removed 5 bases at V and 9 bases at J, with 23 bases between.

The chain links TRBV20-1 to TRBJ2-2; no clear D. V was cut by 5 bases and J by 2 bases, with 12 bases left in between. The V gene's germline CDR1 is DFQATT and CDR2 SNEGSKA (reference sequence). This CDR3 comprises 14 residues. CDR3 bases: TGCAGTGCTTCTAACCGGCCTAACACCGGGGAGCTGTTTTTT. Translated, it gives CSASNRPNTGELFF.

This clonotype was observed at least ten times. V is TRBV20-1 and J is TRBJ2-5; 9 nucleotides line up with TRBD2. CDR3 length: 13 amino acids. With 6 bases clipped from V and 5 bases from J, the junction kept 7 bases outside the gene matches. Germline CDR1 is DFQATT and CDR2 is SNEGSKA (reference sequence). CDR3 in amino acids: CSASGTSFETQYF. DNA of the CDR3: TGCAGTGCGAGCGGGACTAGCTTCGAGACCCAGTACTTC.

The genes are TRBV27 and TRBJ2-7; unclear D gene. The CDR3 is 13 residues long. The germline V gene encodes CDR1 MNHEY and CDR2 SMNVEV (reference sequence). The germline V and J ends were trimmed by 3 bases and 2 bases, with 8 bases remaining between them. The CDR3 nucleotides read TGTGCCAGCAGTTTGAAGATAACCTACGAGCAGTACTTC. Its protein is CASSLKITYEQYF.